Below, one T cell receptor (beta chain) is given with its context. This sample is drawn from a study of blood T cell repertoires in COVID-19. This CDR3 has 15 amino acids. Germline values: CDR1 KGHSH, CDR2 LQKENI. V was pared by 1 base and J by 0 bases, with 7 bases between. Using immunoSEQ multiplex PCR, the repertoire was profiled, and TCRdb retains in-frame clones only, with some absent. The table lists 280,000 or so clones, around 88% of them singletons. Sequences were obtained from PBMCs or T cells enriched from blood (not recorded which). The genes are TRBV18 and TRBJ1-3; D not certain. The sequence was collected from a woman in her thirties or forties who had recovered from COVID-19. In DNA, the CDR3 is TGTGCCAGCTCACCACGAGAAAGCTCTGGAAACACCATATATTTT. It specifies CASSPRESSGNTIYF.